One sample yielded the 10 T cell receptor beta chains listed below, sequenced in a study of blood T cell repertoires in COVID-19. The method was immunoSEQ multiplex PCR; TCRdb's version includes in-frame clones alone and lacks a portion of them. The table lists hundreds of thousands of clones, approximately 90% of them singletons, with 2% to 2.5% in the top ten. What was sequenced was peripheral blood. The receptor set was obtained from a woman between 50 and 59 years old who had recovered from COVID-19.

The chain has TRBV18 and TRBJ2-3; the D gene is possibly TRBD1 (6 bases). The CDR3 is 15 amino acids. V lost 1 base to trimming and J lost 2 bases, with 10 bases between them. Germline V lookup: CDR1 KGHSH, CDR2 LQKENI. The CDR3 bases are TGTGCCAGCTCACCACGGGGGCCTAACACAGATACGCAGTATTTT. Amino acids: CASSPRGPNTDTQYF.

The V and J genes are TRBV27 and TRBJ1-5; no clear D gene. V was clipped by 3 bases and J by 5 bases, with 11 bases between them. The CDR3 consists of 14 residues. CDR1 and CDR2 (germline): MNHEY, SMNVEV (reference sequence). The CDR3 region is CASSFSAGDQPQHF. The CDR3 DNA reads TGTGCCAGCAGTTTTAGTGCGGGTGATCAGCCCCAGCATTTT.

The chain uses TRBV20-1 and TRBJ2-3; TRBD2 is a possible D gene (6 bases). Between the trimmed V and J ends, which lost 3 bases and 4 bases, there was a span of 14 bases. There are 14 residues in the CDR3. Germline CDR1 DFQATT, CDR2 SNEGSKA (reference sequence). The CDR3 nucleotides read TGCAGTGCTAGTCACGGGAGAGGGGCAGATACGCAGTATTTT. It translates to CSASHGRGADTQYF.

The CDR3 coding sequence is TGTGCCACCAGCAGGGTACCGGGACAGGGGGCCTACGAGCAGTACTTC. Protein sequence: CATSRVPGQGAYEQYF. This rearrangement joins TRBV15 to TRBJ2-7; 11 nucleotides agree with TRBD1. The V segment lost 3 bases and the J segment 2 bases; nucleotides outside the gene matches: 6. The CDR3 has 16 residues. CDR1 is LNHNV and CDR2 is YYDKDF in the germline V gene (reference sequence).

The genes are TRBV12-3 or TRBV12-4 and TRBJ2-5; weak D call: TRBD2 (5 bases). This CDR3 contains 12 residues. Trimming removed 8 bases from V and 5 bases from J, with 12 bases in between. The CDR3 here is CASGSGWETQYF. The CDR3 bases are TGTGCCAGCGGGAGCGGATGGGAGACCCAGTACTTC.

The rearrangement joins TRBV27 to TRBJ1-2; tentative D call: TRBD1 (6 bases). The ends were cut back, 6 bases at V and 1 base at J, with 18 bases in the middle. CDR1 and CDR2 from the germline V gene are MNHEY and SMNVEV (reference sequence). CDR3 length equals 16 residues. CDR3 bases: TGTGCCAGCAGCCTTTCCGGGACAAAACGTAACTATGGCTACACCTTC. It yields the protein CASSLSGTKRNYGYTF.

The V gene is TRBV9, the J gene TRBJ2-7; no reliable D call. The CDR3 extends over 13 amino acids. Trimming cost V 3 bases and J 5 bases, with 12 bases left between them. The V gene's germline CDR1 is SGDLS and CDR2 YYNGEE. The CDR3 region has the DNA TGTGCCAGCAGCGGGTCGATCCGGGACGAGCAGTACTTC. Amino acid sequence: CASSGSIRDEQYF.

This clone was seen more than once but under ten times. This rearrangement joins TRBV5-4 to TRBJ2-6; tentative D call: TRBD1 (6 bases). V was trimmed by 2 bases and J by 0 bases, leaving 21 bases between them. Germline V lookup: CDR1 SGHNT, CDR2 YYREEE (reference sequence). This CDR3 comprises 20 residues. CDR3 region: CASSFILRRRGHSGANVLTF. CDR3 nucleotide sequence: TGTGCCAGCAGCTTTATTCTGCGGCGCAGGGGCCACTCTGGGGCCAACGTCCTGACTTTC.

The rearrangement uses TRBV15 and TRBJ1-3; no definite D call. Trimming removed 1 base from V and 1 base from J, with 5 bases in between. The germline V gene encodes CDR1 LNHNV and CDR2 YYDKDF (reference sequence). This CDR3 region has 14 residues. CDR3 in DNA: TGTGCCACCAGCAGAGGAGGGTCTGGAAACACCATATATTTT. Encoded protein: CATSRGGSGNTIYF.

In nucleotides, the CDR3 is TGCGCCAGCAGCTTGATTCCCTCCTCCTACGAGCAGTACTTC. It codes for CASSLIPSSYEQYF. V usage is TRBV5-1 and J usage is TRBJ2-7; no clear D gene. The V end lost 1 base, the J end lost 0 bases, and 8 bases lay between the germline ends. Germline values: CDR1 SGHRS, CDR2 YFSETQ. The CDR3 totals 14 residues.